This is a list of T cell receptor beta chains from one sample in a study of memory CD4+ T cells and cytomegalovirus serostatus. Sequencing used immunoSEQ multiplex PCR; TCRdb keeps in-frame clones, though not all of them. The sample has 45,000 to 65,000 clones, about four fifths seen once; the top ten hold about 1.5%. The sequenced sample consisted of memory CD4+ T cells from blood. The receptors derive from an adult in good health and CMV-seropositive. Both conserved end residues are part of each CDR3. A D gene is named only where the DNA matches it firmly. Not every row has a clone size; where given, it reads once, few, many or a size class.

d_call j_call v_call clone_size cdr3_nt cdr3_aa
. TRBJ2-7 TRBV5-6 . TGTGCCAGCAGCTTGTTCCGGGACTTAGTCTCCTACGAGCAGTACTTC CASSLFRDLVSYEQYF
TRBD1 TRBJ2-5 TRBV5-1 . TGCGCCAGCAGCCTTTCAGGGGGCTGGGAGACCCAGTACTTC CASSLSGGWETQYF
. TRBJ1-1 TRBV6-5 . TGTGCCAGCAGTTACGATCGACGGCAGAACACTGAAGCTTTCTTT CASSYDRRQNTEAFF
. TRBJ2-7 TRBV7-9 . TGTGCCAGCAGCGCCTCGGTTGAGCAGTACTTC CASSASVEQYF
. TRBJ2-1 TRBV4-3 . TGCGCCAGCAGCCAAGATTGGGGGCTTAGCTCCTACAATGAGCAGTTCTTC CASSQDWGLSSYNEQFF
TRBD1 TRBJ1-2 TRBV19 . TGTGCCAGTAGTATAGGGGGCGGACAGGCGTATGGCTACACCTTC CASSIGGGQAYGYTF
. TRBJ2-5 TRBV6-6 . TGTGCCAGCAGTTACGCCTCTCATGAGACCCAGTACTTC CASSYASHETQYF
. TRBJ1-2 TRBV7-9 . TGTGCCAGCAGCTTGGACCGGACAGTTTATGGCTACACCTTC CASSLDRTVYGYTF
. TRBJ1-1 TRBV5-6 . TGTGCCAGCAGCTTACCCATGAACACTGAAGCTTTCTTT CASSLPMNTEAFF
. TRBJ2-2 TRBV6-5 few TGTGCCAGCAGTTATTGGGGGAGAACCACCGGGGAGCTGTTTTTT CASSYWGRTTGELFF
TRBD1 TRBJ1-1 TRBV14 . TGTGCCAGCAGCCAAGCCCGGACAGGGGGCCAGACTGAAGCTTTCTTT CASSQARTGGQTEAFF
TRBD2 TRBJ2-7 TRBV19 . TGTGCCAGTAGTCGCGGCGGGAGTAACACCTACGAGCAGTACTTC CASSRGGSNTYEQYF
. TRBJ2-5 TRBV28 . TGTGCCAGCAGTTCCTTTACAGGGTGGGAGACCCAGTACTTC CASSSFTGWETQYF
. TRBJ1-1 TRBV27 . TGTGCCAGCAGTTTATACCGCCCTCAGGGGACTAACACTGAAGCTTTCTTT CASSLYRPQGTNTEAFF
. TRBJ2-1 TRBV30 . TGTGCCTGGAGCGCAGGGAGCTCCTACAATGAGCAGTTCTTC CAWSAGSSYNEQFF
. TRBJ1-1 TRBV15 . TGTGCCACCAGCTCTGGCAGGACGAACACTGAAGCTTTCTTT CATSSGRTNTEAFF
. TRBJ1-4 TRBV6-1 . TGTGCCAGCAGTGATCGTATAGGGGGGGCAACTAATGAAAAACTGTTTTTT CASSDRIGGATNEKLFF
. TRBJ1-1 TRBV10-1 . TGCGCCAGCAGGGCGGACGGAAACACTGAAGCTTTCTTT CASRADGNTEAFF
TRBD1 TRBJ2-3 TRBV5-4 . TGTGCCAGCAGCAGTACCGGGACAGGGGGAGATACGCAGTATTTT CASSSTGTGGDTQYF
. TRBJ2-7 TRBV19 . TGTGCCAGTAGTAGGCGCCAGGAGAGCTCCTACGAGCAGTACTTC CASSRRQESSYEQYF
. TRBJ1-2 TRBV2 . TGTGCCAGCAGTGAACGGACCTATGGCTACACCTTC CASSERTYGYTF
. TRBJ2-6 TRBV5-1 few TGCGCCAGCAGTGTGGAAGGGGCCAACGTCCTGACTTTC CASSVEGANVLTF
TRBD1 TRBJ2-7 TRBV19 . TGTGCCAGTCAGGGGGATGGGAACGAGCAGTACTTC CASQGDGNEQYF
. TRBJ2-7 TRBV6-5 . TGTGCCAGCAGAGACTACGAGCAGTACTTC CASRDYEQYF
. TRBJ2-7 TRBV7-2 . TGTGCCAGCAGCTTAAACTTTGGGTTCGAGCAGTACTTC CASSLNFGFEQYF
TRBD2 TRBJ2-1 TRBV10-1 . TGCGCCAGCAGTGCGAGACTAGCGGTGATGAGCTCCTACAATGAGCAGTTCTTC CASSARLAVMSSYNEQFF
TRBD1 TRBJ2-7 TRBV7-9 . TGTGCCAGCAGTCACGGGACAGGGGGTCTGTACGAGCAGTACTTC CASSHGTGGLYEQYF
TRBD1 TRBJ2-5 TRBV12-5 . TGTGCTAGTGGTCTAACCGGGACAGCTAAAGAGACCCAGTACTTC CASGLTGTAKETQYF
. TRBJ2-2 TRBV19 . TGTGCCAGTACCACGACCGGGGAGCTGTTTTTT CASTTTGELFF
TRBD1 TRBJ1-2 TRBV28 . TGTGCCAGCAGCAATACAGGGGGGGACTATGGCTACACCTTC CASSNTGGDYGYTF
TRBD2 TRBJ2-3 TRBV6-5 . TGTGCCAGCAGCCCTAGCGGGACGAGCACAGATACGCAGTATTTT CASSPSGTSTDTQYF
TRBD2 TRBJ2-3 TRBV7-2 . TGTGCCAGCAGCTTCAGCGGGAGCGGGGCAGATACGCAGTATTTT CASSFSGSGADTQYF
. TRBJ1-2 TRBV5-1 few TGCGCCAGCAGCTTCGGGGGTAACTATGGCTACACCTTC CASSFGGNYGYTF
. TRBJ1-5 TRBV4-1 few TGCGCCAGCAGCCAAGATTTAATTGGGGCACCCCAGCATTTT CASSQDLIGAPQHF
. TRBJ1-2 TRBV10-2 once TGCGCCAGCAGCCCCGGGACAAACTATGGCTACACCTTC CASSPGTNYGYTF
TRBD2 TRBJ2-2 TRBV9 . TGTGCCAGCAGCACCCGCGCGCTAGCGGGTACCACCGGGGAGCTGTTTTTT CASSTRALAGTTGELFF
. TRBJ2-7 TRBV28 . TGTGCCAGCAGCCTGCCCGGGGGTCGGGTTTCCTACGAGCAGTACTTC CASSLPGGRVSYEQYF
. TRBJ1-6 TRBV7-3 few TGTGCCAGCAGCAGGGACGAGGATTCACCCCTCCACTTT CASSRDEDSPLHF
. TRBJ1-1 TRBV21-1 . TGTGCCAGCAGCAAAAATCGGACAGGGACCGCTTTCTTT CASSKNRTGTAFF
. TRBJ2-1 TRBV2 . TGTGCCAGCAGTGAAGCGCTTAGGCAGCCTTCTTACAATGAGCAGTTCTTC CASSEALRQPSYNEQFF
TRBD2 TRBJ2-1 TRBV28 . TGTGCCAGCAGTTTACGGCGGGGGGCGGGCAATGAGCAGTTCTTC CASSLRRGAGNEQFF
. TRBJ1-4 TRBV6-1 . TGTGCCAGCAGTGAAATCGGAGCCCCTAATGAAAAACTGTTTTTT CASSEIGAPNEKLFF
. TRBJ1-5 TRBV6-5 once TGTGCCAGGGAACGACATAGCAATCAGCCCCAGCATTTT CARERHSNQPQHF
. TRBJ2-7 TRBV6-5 . TGTGCCAGCAATGAGGGGCCTTCCTACGAGCAGTACTTC CASNEGPSYEQYF
TRBD2 TRBJ2-5 TRBV5-1 . TGCGCCAGCCGACAAGGGACTAGCGGGGGGGATCGAGAGACCCAGTACTTC CASRQGTSGGDRETQYF
TRBD1 TRBJ2-2 TRBV18 . TGTGCCAGCTCAAACACAGGGGAAGTTTCGACCGGGGAGCTGTTTTTT CASSNTGEVSTGELFF
. TRBJ2-5 TRBV2 few TGTGCCAGCAGTGGAACGGTCTCCAAAGAGACCCAGTACTTC CASSGTVSKETQYF
TRBD2 TRBJ2-1 TRBV6-1 . TGTGCCAGCAGTGAAGGTTACAGCGGGAGATATGATGAGCAGTTCTTC CASSEGYSGRYDEQFF
. TRBJ2-7 TRBV9 few TGTGCCAGCAGCGTAGGTGTTGGTAGTCTCGAGCAGTACTTC CASSVGVGSLEQYF
TRBD2 TRBJ2-5 TRBV10-3 . TGTGCCATCAGTGACCCCGCTAGCGGCTCAGAGGAGACCCAGTACTTC CAISDPASGSEETQYF
. TRBJ1-3 TRBV7-2 . TGTGCCAGCAGCGACGGGACAGGAAACACCATATATTTT CASSDGTGNTIYF
TRBD2 TRBJ2-7 TRBV7-8 . TGTGCCAGCAGCTCTGCGGGGGTCTACGAGCAGTACTTC CASSSAGVYEQYF
. TRBJ2-7 TRBV14 . TGTGCCAGCAGCCAAGAGGCAGCAGCCTCGCGGAAGCAGTACTTC CASSQEAAASRKQYF
. TRBJ1-2 TRBV4-3 few TGCGCCAGCAGCCAGTACAGACAGAGTAACTATGGCTACACCTTC CASSQYRQSNYGYTF